Described below is a single TCR beta chain sequence and its context. Sequenced by immunoSEQ multiplex PCR; TCRdb stores in-frame clones only, minus some. The repertoire holds about 170,000 clones, with 84% as singletons. The sample originates from a study of blood T cell repertoires in COVID-19. About the study: PBMCs, B-cell-depleted T cells, or T cells were the source of the cDNA or gDNA that made up the material.

Patients in Seattle were enrolled during active infection, then followed longitudinally. Material for sequencing was peripheral blood. The origin of this receptor is a woman aged 80 or over with COVID-19, enrolled during active disease.

CDR3 loop: CASIARSRDRKNIQYF. CDR3 bases: TGTGCCAGCATCGCAAGATCTCGGGACAGAAAAAACATTCAGTACTTC. The rearrangement links TRBV9 to TRBJ2-4; TRBD1 matches 7 bases. Trimming cost V 6 bases and J 4 bases; bases outside gene matches: 13. This CDR3 is 16 amino acids long. Germline V gene data show CDR1 as SGDLS and CDR2 as YYNGEE.